The source of this T cell receptor beta chain is a study of identical twins. General study findings and limits: Out-of-frame alpha sequences that twins shared showed excess low generation probability.

The germline V and J ends were trimmed by 6 bases and 4 bases, with 18 bases remaining between them. Germline CDR1 reads SGHVS; CDR2 reads FQNEAQ. This CDR3 is 15 amino acids long. TCRdb analysed the 5' RACE reads with MiXCR anew, one entry per CDR3 protein. The sample holds approximately 280,000 distinct CDR3 sequences, around 8.8% seen once. This clonotype was recorded many times. Antigen unknown. These same data were also listed under a study on yellow fever vaccine responses in identical twins. From that paper: Reports say the vaccine T cell response in twins looked partly convergent and partly personalized.

Sequenced material: memory (CD45RO+) T cells sorted from blood. This TCR was recovered from a woman between 18 and 30 years old in good health. This sequence joins TRBV7-8 and TRBJ2-5; D is possibly TRBD1 or TRBD2 (5 bases each). Here the CDR3 reads CASSNGAGQVETQYF. In DNA form, the CDR3 reads TGTGCCAGCAGTAACGGGGCTGGCCAAGTAGAGACCCAGTACTTC.